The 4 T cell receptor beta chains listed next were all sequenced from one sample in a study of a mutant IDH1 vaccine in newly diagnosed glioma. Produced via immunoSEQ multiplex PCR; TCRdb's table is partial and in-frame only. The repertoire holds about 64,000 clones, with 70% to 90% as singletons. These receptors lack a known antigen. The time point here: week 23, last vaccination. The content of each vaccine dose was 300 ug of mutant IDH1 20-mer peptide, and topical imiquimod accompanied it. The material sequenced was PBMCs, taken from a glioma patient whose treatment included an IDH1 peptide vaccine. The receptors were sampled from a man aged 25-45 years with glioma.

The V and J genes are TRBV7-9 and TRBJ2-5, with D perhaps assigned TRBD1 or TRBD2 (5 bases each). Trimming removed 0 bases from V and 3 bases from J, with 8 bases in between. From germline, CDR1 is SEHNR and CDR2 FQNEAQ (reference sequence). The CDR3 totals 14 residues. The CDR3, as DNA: TGTGCCAGCAGCTTAGCGGTGGGGGAAGAGACCCAGTACTTC. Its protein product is CASSLAVGEETQYF.

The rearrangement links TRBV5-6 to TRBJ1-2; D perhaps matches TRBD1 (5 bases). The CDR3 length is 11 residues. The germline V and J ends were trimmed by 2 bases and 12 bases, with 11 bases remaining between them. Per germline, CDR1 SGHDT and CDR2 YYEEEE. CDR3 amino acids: CASSFRGLDTF. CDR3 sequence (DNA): TGTGCCAGCAGCTTTAGGGGCCTCGACACCTTC.

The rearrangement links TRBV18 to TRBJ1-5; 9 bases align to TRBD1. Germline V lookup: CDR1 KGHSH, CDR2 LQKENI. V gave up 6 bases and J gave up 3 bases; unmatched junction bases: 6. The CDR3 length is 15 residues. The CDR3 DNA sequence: TGTGCCAGCTCCCCGACAGGGGGATACAATCAGCCCCAGCATTTT. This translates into CASSPTGGYNQPQHF.

CDR3 bases: TGTGCCAGCAGGAACAGGGCTCAAGAGACCCAGTACTTC. Amino acid sequence: CASRNRAQETQYF. The chain uses TRBV2 and TRBJ2-5; D perhaps matches TRBD1 (6 bases). Germline values: CDR1 SNHLY, CDR2 FYNNEI. This CDR3 has 13 amino acids. The germline V and J ends were trimmed by 6 bases and 2 bases, with 10 bases remaining between them.